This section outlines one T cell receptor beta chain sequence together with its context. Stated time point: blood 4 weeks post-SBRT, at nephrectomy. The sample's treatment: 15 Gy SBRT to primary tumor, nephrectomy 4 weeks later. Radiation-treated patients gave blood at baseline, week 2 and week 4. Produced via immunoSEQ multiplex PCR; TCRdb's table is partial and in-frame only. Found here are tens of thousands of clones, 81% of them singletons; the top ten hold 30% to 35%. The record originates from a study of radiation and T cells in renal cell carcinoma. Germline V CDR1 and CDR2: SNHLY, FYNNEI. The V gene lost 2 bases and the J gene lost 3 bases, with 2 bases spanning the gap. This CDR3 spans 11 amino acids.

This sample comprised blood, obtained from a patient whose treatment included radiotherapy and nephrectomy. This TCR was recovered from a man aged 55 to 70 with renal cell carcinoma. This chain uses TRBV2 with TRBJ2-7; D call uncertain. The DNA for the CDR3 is TGTGCCAGCAGTGAATTCTACGAGCAGTACTTC. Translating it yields CASSEFYEQYF.